This TCR beta chain was identified during a study of blood T cell repertoires in COVID-19. V was pared by 2 bases and J by 5 bases, with 13 bases between. CDR1 MNHNY and CDR2 SVGAGI come from the germline V gene (reference sequence). The CDR3 totals 15 residues. Here immunoSEQ multiplex PCR was the method, and the copy in TCRdb shows in-frame clones only, minus some. The sample consists of 150,000 to 200,000 clones, around 83% of them appearing once. Specimen: peripheral blood. The rearrangement uses TRBV6-6 and TRBJ1-5; D may be TRBD1 (6 bases). The sequence was obtained from a woman aged 35 to 49 with acute or convalescent COVID-19. For the CDR3, the DNA is TGTGCCAGCAGTTACGCAAGGGGGGGGGATCAGCCCCAGCATTTT. This codes for CASSYARGGDQPQHF.